Below, 30 T cell receptor beta chains from the same sample are listed, as sequenced in a study of blood T cell repertoires in COVID-19. Using immunoSEQ multiplex PCR, the repertoire was profiled, and TCRdb retains in-frame clones only, with some absent. The repertoire consists of around 280,000 clones, with roughly 90% occurring once and the leading ten covering around 11%. Sequences were obtained from peripheral blood. All receptors derive from a young woman with COVID-19, enrolled during active disease.

The chain employs TRBV5-5 and TRBJ1-2; D is perhaps TRBD1 (5 bases). Germline lookup yields CDR1 SGHKS and CDR2 YYEKEE (reference sequence). The CDR3 length is 13 residues. Between the trimmed V and J ends, which lost 0 bases and 4 bases, there was a span of 7 bases. CDR3 sequence (DNA): TGTGCCAGCAGCTTGGCTCAGGGCTATGGCTACACCTTC. Encoded protein: CASSLAQGYGYTF. The full variable domain, in which reference TRBV5-5 and TRBJ1-2 provide the parts outside the CDR3, is DAGVTQSPTHLIKTRGQQVTLRCSPISGHKSVSWYQQVLGQGPQFIFQYYEKEERGRGNFPDRFSARQFPNYSSELNVNALLLGDSALYLCASSLAQGYGYTFGSGTRLTVV.

In its sample, this clone was seen a few times. The genes are TRBV19 and TRBJ2-7; the D gene is possibly TRBD1 (5 bases). The CDR3 contains 12 residues. Looked up from germline, CDR1 is LNHDA and CDR2 is SQIVND (reference sequence). V lost 10 bases, J lost 1 base, and 11 bases lay in between. The CDR3 DNA sequence: TGTGCCACTGGGGCCGCGTCCTACGAGCAGTACTTC. It encodes CATGAASYEQYF.

The chain combines TRBV10-3 with TRBJ1-4, with unresolved D. Germline CDR1 ENHRY, CDR2 SYGVKD. This CDR3 is built from 14 residues. Trimming shortened V by 4 bases and J by 0 bases, and 6 bases separated the two germline ends. The CDR3 DNA sequence: TGTGCCATCAGTGTCACTGCAACTAATGAAAAACTGTTTTTT. Translated: CAISVTATNEKLFF.

Here the CDR3 reads CAIKFAGGYTF. Here the CDR3 DNA reads TGTGCCATCAAATTCGCAGGGGGCTACACCTTC. V and J are TRBV10-3 and TRBJ1-2; the D gene is possibly TRBD1 (5 bases). Per germline, CDR1 ENHRY and CDR2 SYGVKD. Trimming took off 7 bases at V and 8 bases at J, with 11 bases between the two ends. This CDR3 is built from 11 residues.

This clone was picked up a small number of times. This sequence joins TRBV28 and TRBJ2-2; 9 nucleotides agree with TRBD1. This CDR3 contains 16 residues. With V trimmed by 3 bases and J by 5 bases, 7 bases remained unmatched. Germline CDR1 MDHEN, CDR2 SYDVKM. The CDR3 reads CASSFFGQGSTGELFF. CDR3 in DNA: TGTGCCAGCAGTTTCTTCGGACAGGGGAGTACCGGGGAGCTGTTTTTT.

The chain links TRBV6-6 to TRBJ1-2; D gene unclear. CDR1 and CDR2 (germline): MNHNY, SVGAGI (reference sequence). Trimming pared 7 bases from V and 6 bases from J, leaving 12 bases between. The CDR3 is 12 residues long. The CDR3 DNA reads TGTGCCAGCACGTGGAGTCGTGATGGCTACACCTTC. Translating it yields CASTWSRDGYTF.

The chain links TRBV7-2 to TRBJ1-3; no firm D call. Between the trimmed V and J ends, which lost 5 bases and 0 bases, there was a span of 11 bases. Germline CDR1 SGHTA, CDR2 FQGNSA. The CDR3 has 15 residues. The CDR3 DNA follows: TGTGCCAGCAGCCCATCCCATAGCTCTGGAAACACCATATATTTT. It encodes CASSPSHSSGNTIYF. The whole variable domain, filled in from reference TRBV7-2 and TRBJ1-3, reads GAGVSQSPSNKVTEKGKDVELRCDPISGHTALYWYRQSLGQGLEFLIYFQGNSAPDKSGLPSDRFSAERTGGSVSTLTIQRTQQEDSAVYLCASSPSHSSGNTIYFGEGSWLTVV.

J is TRBJ2-1 and V is TRBV5-1; the D gene is possibly TRBD1 (5 bases). V was shortened by 4 bases and J by 6 bases, with 14 bases between the two germline ends. This CDR3 has 14 residues. Looked up from germline, CDR1 is SGHRS and CDR2 is YFSETQ. The CDR3 coding sequence is TGCGCCAGCAGCCCGGACAACCTGGGCAATGAGCAGTTCTTC. Protein sequence: CASSPDNLGNEQFF.

In this sample, this clone turned up once. This chain joins TRBV5-4 and TRBJ2-2, with 9 bases identical to TRBD2. Germline CDR1 and CDR2: SGHNT and YYREEE (reference sequence). V dropped 5 bases and J dropped 1; count of bases not matched to a gene: 6. CDR3 length equals 16 residues. The CDR3 nucleotides read TGTGCCAGCAGTTTCCTAGCGGGACAGAACACCGGGGAGCTGTTTTTT. As protein: CASSFLAGQNTGELFF.

The chain carries TRBV6-5 and TRBJ2-2; 7 nucleotides align to TRBD2. This CDR3 contains 15 residues. Germline V gene sequence: CDR1 MNHEY, CDR2 SVGAGI. The J segment lost 0 bases and the V segment lost 6 bases, leaving 4 bases of the junction unmatched. The CDR3 bases are TGTGCCAGCAGAGTGCGGGAGTCGAACACCGGGGAGCTGTTTTTT. It translates to CASRVRESNTGELFF.

This chain connects TRBV9 to TRBJ2-1; 10 bases are a match to TRBD2. The CDR3 length is 15 residues. The germline V gene has CDR1 SGDLS and CDR2 YYNGEE. V lost 4 bases to trimming and J lost 2 bases; unmatched junction nucleotides: 3. CDR3 protein: CASSTAGGTYNEQFF. The CDR3 DNA is TGTGCCAGCAGCACAGCGGGAGGGACCTACAATGAGCAGTTCTTC.

The chain combines TRBV14 with TRBJ2-1, with 13 positions matching TRBD2. Germline V gene sequence: CDR1 SGHDN, CDR2 FVKESK. CDR3 size: 17 residues. J gave up 1 base and V 3 bases, and 3 bases lay outside the gene matches. The CDR3 region has the DNA TGTGCCAGCAGCCATGGACTAGCGGGAGTGTCCTACAATGAGCAGTTCTTC. This gives the protein CASSHGLAGVSYNEQFF.

The chain recombines TRBV6-5 with TRBJ1-4, with 8 bases fitting TRBD1. V gave up 6 bases and J gave up 5 bases; unmatched junction bases: 5. Looked up from germline, CDR1 is MNHEY and CDR2 is SVGAGI. The CDR3 consists of 14 residues. CDR3 bases: TGTGCCAGCAGGCGGACAGGGCGGAATGAAAAACTGTTTTTT. Its translation: CASRRTGRNEKLFF.

V gene TRBV7-9 combines with J gene TRBJ1-1, with TRBD1 as a possible D gene (5 bases). Per the germline V gene, CDR1 is SEHNR and CDR2 is FQNEAQ (reference sequence). This CDR3 region has 15 residues. V lost 5 bases and J lost 5, with 18 bases in between. The CDR3 here is CASSPQGGIGTEAFF. The CDR3 DNA follows: TGTGCCAGCAGCCCCCAGGGTGGCATTGGAACTGAAGCTTTCTTT.

The chain carries TRBV28 and TRBJ2-2; D may be TRBD2 (6 bases). Trimming cost V 3 bases and J 4 bases, with 12 bases left between them. This CDR3 region has 15 residues. Germline CDR1 MDHEN, CDR2 SYDVKM. The DNA of the CDR3 is TGTGCCAGCAGTTTGGACCAGCGGGTCACCGGGGAGCTGTTTTTT. It codes for CASSLDQRVTGELFF. Based on the CDR3 plus reference TRBV28 and TRBJ2-2, the full variable domain is DVKVTQSSRYLVKRTGEKVFLECVQDMDHENMFWYRQDPGLGLRLIYFSYDVKMKEKGDIPEGYSVSREKKERFSLILESASTNQTSMYLCASSLDQRVTGELFFGEGSRLTVL.

This chain joins TRBV12-3 or TRBV12-4 and TRBJ1-4, with D perhaps matching TRBD1 (6 bases). The V and J ends lost 6 bases and 8 bases respectively, with 13 bases between them. This CDR3 is built from 13 residues. The CDR3 DNA is TGTGCCAGCAGCTCCAGGGGCTACGAAAAACTGTTTTTT. It codes for CASSSRGYEKLFF.

This clone was counted once. The chain joins TRBV20-1 to TRBJ2-7, with TRBD2 matching over 8 bases. Germline loops: CDR1 DFQATT, CDR2 SNEGSKA (reference sequence). This CDR3 region has 13 residues. Unmatched junction bases numbered 4, after V lost 3 bases and J lost 3 bases. The CDR3 DNA sequence: TGCAGTGCTAGTTCAGCGGGAGACTACGAGCAGTACTTC. Translated, it gives CSASSAGDYEQYF.

The chain couples TRBV28 to TRBJ2-2, with D perhaps matching TRBD1 (5 bases). V was pared by 6 bases and J by 6 bases, with 11 bases between. The length of the CDR3 is 13 residues. CDR1 and CDR2 (germline): MDHEN, SYDVKM. The chain's CDR3 is CASSPFRAGELFF. The CDR3 bases are TGTGCCAGCAGCCCGTTCAGGGCCGGGGAGCTGTTTTTT.

The gene calls are TRBV5-4 and TRBJ2-1, with D perhaps TRBD2 (5 bases). Germline values: CDR1 SGHNT, CDR2 YYREEE (reference sequence). The CDR3 consists of 14 residues. Trimming cost V 3 bases and J 3 bases, with 10 bases left between them. CDR3 bases: TGTGCCAGCAGCTATAACCGGGACTACAATGAGCAGTTCTTC. Encoded protein: CASSYNRDYNEQFF.

The rearrangement uses TRBV28 and TRBJ2-1; 7 nucleotides line up with TRBD2. The length of the CDR3 is 16 residues. V dropped 3 bases and J dropped 4; count of bases not matched to a gene: 9. CDR1 is MDHEN and CDR2 is SYDVKM in the germline V gene. The CDR3 loop reads CASSFPPSGKYNEQFF. The CDR3 coding sequence is TGTGCCAGCAGTTTTCCCCCCAGCGGGAAATACAATGAGCAGTTCTTC.

This chain joins TRBV6-5 and TRBJ2-7; the D gene is possibly TRBD1 (6 bases). Trimming cost V 6 bases and J 4 bases, with 16 bases left between them. This CDR3 has 14 residues. CDR1 and CDR2 from the germline V gene are MNHEY and SVGAGI. The CDR3 region is CASRADRVRYEQYF. The CDR3 nucleotides read TGTGCCAGCAGAGCGGACAGAGTCAGGTACGAGCAGTACTTC.

The chain recombines TRBV25-1 with TRBJ2-7; D perhaps matches TRBD1 (5 bases). Between the trimmed V and J ends, which lost 4 bases and 4 bases, there was a span of 11 bases. Germline V gives CDR1 MGHDK, CDR2 SYGVNS. This CDR3 region has 13 residues. This CDR3 is CASSASGSYEQYF. The CDR3 DNA follows: TGTGCCAGCAGTGCTTCAGGGTCTTACGAGCAGTACTTC.

The gene calls are TRBV2 and TRBJ2-7; 7 bases align to TRBD1. V was clipped by 5 bases and J by 2 bases; unmatched bases: 9. The CDR3 loop spans 15 amino acids. Germline V gene lookup returns CDR1 SNHLY and CDR2 FYNNEI. CDR3 in amino acids: CASSSSGTAPYEQYF. CDR3 nucleotide sequence: TGTGCCAGCAGTTCCTCCGGGACAGCACCCTACGAGCAGTACTTC.

The gene calls are TRBV28 and TRBJ2-2; 8 bases map to TRBD2. Germline V gene data show CDR1 as MDHEN and CDR2 as SYDVKM. This CDR3 has 14 residues. With V trimmed by 2 bases and J by 6 bases, 2 bases remained unmatched. This chain's CDR3 is CASSLIAGPGELFF. Written as DNA, the CDR3 is TGTGCCAGCAGTTTAATAGCGGGACCCGGGGAGCTGTTTTTT.

This chain uses TRBV10-3 with TRBJ2-1, with D perhaps matching TRBD2 (5 bases). The germline gives CDR1 ENHRY, CDR2 SYGVKD. The CDR3 runs to 11 residues. V was cut by 11 bases and J by 7 bases, with 12 bases left in between. The CDR3 coding sequence is TGTGCCGCGTCACTAGGGAATGAGCAGTTCTTC. Protein: CAASLGNEQFF.

The chain employs TRBV28 and TRBJ2-2, with 9 bases identical to TRBD1. Germline V CDR1 and CDR2: MDHEN, SYDVKM. The CDR3 is made up of 16 amino acids. V lost 6 bases and J lost 3; bases outside the gene matches: 8. Here the CDR3 reads CASSSQGAQDTGELFF. The CDR3 coding sequence is TGTGCCAGCAGCTCACAGGGGGCGCAGGACACCGGGGAGCTGTTTTTT. The variable domain in full, with the rest retrieved from reference TRBV28 and TRBJ2-2, is DVKVTQSSRYLVKRTGEKVFLECVQDMDHENMFWYRQDPGLGLRLIYFSYDVKMKEKGDIPEGYSVSREKKERFSLILESASTNQTSMYLCASSSQGAQDTGELFFGEGSRLTVL.

This clone was counted once. This chain connects TRBV30 to TRBJ1-6; D is unclear. V shed 1 base and J shed 3 bases, with 16 bases lying between them. In germline, CDR1 is GTSNPN, CDR2 SVGIG (reference sequence). The CDR3 sequence is 17 residues long. CDR3 amino acids: CAWSDTLSPFYNSPLHF. The CDR3 DNA reads as TGTGCCTGGAGTGATACCCTCAGTCCATTCTATAATTCACCCCTCCACTTT.

The chain has TRBV19 and TRBJ2-5, with 8 bases lining up with TRBD2. V shed 5 bases, J shed 3 bases, and the junction held 8 bases outside the gene matches. The CDR3 runs to 15 residues. CDR1 and CDR2 from the germline V gene are LNHDA and SQIVND (reference sequence). CDR3 DNA: TGTGCCAGTAGTGCTTCGCTAGCGGGTGAAGAGACCCAGTACTTC. Residues: CASSASLAGEETQYF.

This rearrangement joins TRBV7-2 to TRBJ2-2; 7 bases match TRBD2. Per the germline V gene, CDR1 is SGHTA and CDR2 is FQGNSA. V lost 1 base, J lost 6 bases, and 2 bases stayed unmatched. This CDR3 region has 14 residues. The CDR3 reads CASSLDGLAGELFF. Here the CDR3 DNA reads TGTGCCAGCAGCTTAGACGGACTAGCCGGGGAGCTGTTTTTT. Supplemented by reference TRBV7-2 and TRBJ2-2, the full variable domain reads GAGVSQSPSNKVTEKGKDVELRCDPISGHTALYWYRQSLGQGLEFLIYFQGNSAPDKSGLPSDRFSAERTGGSVSTLTIQRTQQEDSAVYLCASSLDGLAGELFFGEGSRLTVL.

The CDR3 bases are TGCGCCAGCAGTGAGCAACCAGCGGGAGGCCCTTACAATGAGCAGTTCTTC. It yields the protein CASSEQPAGGPYNEQFF. This chain joins TRBV10-1 and TRBJ2-1; 9 positions agree with TRBD2. The V gene's germline CDR1 is WNHNN and CDR2 SYGVQD (reference sequence). J gave up 4 bases and V 2 bases, and 9 bases lay outside the gene matches. The CDR3 spans 17 residues.